This TCR beta chain was recorded in a study of identical twins. In its sample, this clonotype was seen many times. Carrying unique molecular identifiers, the cDNA also gained a universal primer site through template switching. One entry per CDR3 protein, called by TCRdb with MiXCR from the 5' RACE reads. The top ten clones hold approximately 2% of a sample with around 280,000 distinct CDR3 sequences, about 8.3% of them seen once. After removal of 4 bases from V and 6 bases from J, the junction contained 7 bases not matched to a gene. The germline V gene has CDR1 SGHDN and CDR2 FVKESK. CDR3 length: 15 amino acids. Donors uniformly comprised healthy Caucasians. The sample was also reused in another study, on yellow fever vaccine responses in identical twins.

This receptor was taken from a woman under 30 in good health. The sequencing input was memory (CD45RO+) T cells sorted from blood. The chain combines TRBV14 with TRBJ2-1, with 9 bases matching TRBD2. CDR3 DNA sequence: TGTGCCAGCAGCCGAATAGCGGGAGAGGGCAATGAGCAGTTCTTC. Its protein is CASSRIAGEGNEQFF.